Reported below is one TCR beta chain. The record originates from a study of blood T cell repertoires in COVID-19. The CDR3 is made up of 14 amino acids. V trimming: 0 bases; J trimming: 8 bases; junction bases outside the gene matches: 5. Germline lookup yields CDR1 SGDLS and CDR2 YYNGEE. This table comes from immunoSEQ multiplex PCR, and its TCRdb copy is limited to in-frame clones, with some not included. The repertoire holds over 250,000 clones, with roughly 90% as singletons. V gene TRBV9 combines with J gene TRBJ2-1, with 7 bases that match TRBD2. The sequence was collected from a woman aged 30 to 39 with acute or convalescent COVID-19. The material sequenced was peripheral blood. This CDR3 reads CASSVDGRKDEQFF. CDR3 nucleotides: TGTGCCAGCAGCGTAGACGGGAGGAAGGATGAGCAGTTCTTC.